These 4 T cell receptor beta chains share one sample of origin, sequenced in a study of cytomegalovirus exposure and HLA in healthy donors. 13 Jbeta primers and 60 Vbeta primers were used for the PCR. Data came from immunoSEQ multiplex PCR; TCRdb stores just in-frame clones and leaves some out. The table has fewer than 110,000 clones, approximately 79% seen once. The sequencing input was PBMCs. Receptor source: a woman aged 40 to 55 in good health and CMV-seropositive.

The gene calls are TRBV4-2 and TRBJ2-1; perhaps TRBD1 as D (6 bases). The CDR3 contains 15 residues. Trimming took off 4 bases at V and 2 bases at J, with 12 bases between the two ends. Germline V CDR1 and CDR2: LGHNA, YNFKEQ. CDR3 sequence (DNA): TGTGCCAGCAGCCCCCGGGACACGACCTACAATGAGCAGTTCTTC. This encodes CASSPRDTTYNEQFF.

On this clone itself: At one end, the junction sequence differs from germline, possibly due to a read error. The gene calls are TRBV5-1 and TRBJ2-5; the D is unclear. This CDR3 comprises 15 residues. Per germline, CDR1 SGHRS and CDR2 YFSETQ. The CDR3, as DNA: TGCGCCAGCAGCTTGCTAACCCCCCCCGCAGAGGCCCAGTACTTC. Its protein product is CASSLLTPPAEAQYF. Variable domain in full (rest from reference TRBV5-1 and TRBJ2-5): KAGVTQTPRYLIKTRGQQVTLSCSPISGHRSVSWYQQTPGQGLQFLFEYFSETQRNKGNFPGRFSGRQFSNSRSEMNVSTLELGDSALYLCASSLLTPPAEAQYFGPGTRLLVL.

This sequence joins TRBV30 and TRBJ2-5; D not certain. Germline CDR1 is GTSNPN and CDR2 is SVGIG (reference sequence). The CDR3 consists of 10 residues. Deletions cut 3 bases from V and 5 bases from J, with 4 bases between. This CDR3 reads CAWSLETQYF. The DNA for the CDR3 is TGTGCCTGGAGCCTTGAGACCCAGTACTTC. The variable domain in full, with the rest retrieved from reference TRBV30 and TRBJ2-5, is SQTIHQWPATLVQPVGSPLSLECTVEGTSNPNLYWYRQAAGRGLQLLFYSVGIGQISSEVPQNLSASRPQDRQFILSSKKLLLSDSGFYLCAWSLETQYFGPGTRLLVL.

The V and J genes are TRBV18 and TRBJ1-1; no reliable D call. This CDR3 is 15 amino acids long. V was clipped by 2 bases and J by 3 bases, with 13 bases between them. Germline CDR1 and CDR2: KGHSH and LQKENI. The CDR3: CASSPKAEADTEAFF. The CDR3 DNA follows: TGTGCCAGCTCACCAAAGGCAGAGGCGGACACTGAAGCTTTCTTT. Full variable domain (missing parts from reference TRBV18 and TRBJ1-1): NAGVMQNPRHLVRRRGQEARLRCSPMKGHSHVYWYRQLPEEGLKFMVYLQKENIIDESGMPKERFSAEFPKEGPSILRIQQVVRGDSAAYFCASSPKAEADTEAFFGQGTRLTVV.